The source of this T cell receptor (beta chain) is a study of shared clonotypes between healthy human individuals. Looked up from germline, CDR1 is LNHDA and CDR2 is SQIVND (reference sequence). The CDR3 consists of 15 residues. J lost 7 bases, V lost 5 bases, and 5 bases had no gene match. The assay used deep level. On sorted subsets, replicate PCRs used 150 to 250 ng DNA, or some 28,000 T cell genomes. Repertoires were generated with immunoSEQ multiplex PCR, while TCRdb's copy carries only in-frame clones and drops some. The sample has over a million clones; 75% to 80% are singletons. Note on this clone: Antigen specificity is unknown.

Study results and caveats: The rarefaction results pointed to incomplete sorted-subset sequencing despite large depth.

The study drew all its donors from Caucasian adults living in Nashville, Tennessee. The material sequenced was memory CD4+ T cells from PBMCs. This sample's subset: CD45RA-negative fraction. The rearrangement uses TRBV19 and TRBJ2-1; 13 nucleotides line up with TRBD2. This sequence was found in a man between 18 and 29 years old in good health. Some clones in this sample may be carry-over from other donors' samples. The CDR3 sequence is CASSSTSGRQNEQFF. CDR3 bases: TGTGCCAGTAGTTCGACTAGCGGGAGGCAGAATGAGCAGTTCTTC.